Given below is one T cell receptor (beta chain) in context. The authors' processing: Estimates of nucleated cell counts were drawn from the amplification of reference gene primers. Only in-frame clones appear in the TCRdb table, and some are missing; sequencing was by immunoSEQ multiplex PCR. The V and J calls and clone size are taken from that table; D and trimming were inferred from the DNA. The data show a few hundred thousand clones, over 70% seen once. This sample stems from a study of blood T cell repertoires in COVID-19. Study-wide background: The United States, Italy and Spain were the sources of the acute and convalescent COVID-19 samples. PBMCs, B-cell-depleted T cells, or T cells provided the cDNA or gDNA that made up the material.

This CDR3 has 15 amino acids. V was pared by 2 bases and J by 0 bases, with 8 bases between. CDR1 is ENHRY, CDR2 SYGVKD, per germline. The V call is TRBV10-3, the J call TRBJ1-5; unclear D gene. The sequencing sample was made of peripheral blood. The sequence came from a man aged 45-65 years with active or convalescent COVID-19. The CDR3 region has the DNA TGTGCCATCAGTGAGCCGGGTAATAGCAATCAGCCCCAGCATTTT. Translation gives CAISEPGNSNQPQHF.